This T cell receptor (beta chain) is drawn from a study of T-cell memory formation after mild COVID-19. For the study at large: Clusters of TCRs were largely donor specific. Study-wide findings and caveats: The second-wave clones peaking on day 37 were not confirmed as SARS-CoV-2-specific.

This CDR3 is built from 15 residues. Germline V gene sequence: CDR1 SGHTA, CDR2 FQGNSA. Trimming cost V 5 bases and J 5 bases; bases outside gene matches: 8. TCRdb re-analysed the 5' RACE reads in MiXCR, keeping a single row per CDR3 protein. The table lists roughly 310,000 distinct CDR3 sequences, roughly 15% of them singletons, with about a fifth in the top ten. Of note for this clonotype: Its antigen remains unidentified.

This sequence was found in a man aged 18 to 29 who had mild COVID-19 (a few samples of this study predate the infection). Cell type and time point are not known. The chain uses TRBV7-2 and TRBJ1-1; 10 bases align to TRBD1. Sequences were obtained from PBMCs or a T cell subset sorted from them (not recorded which). In nucleotides, the CDR3 is TGTGCCAGCAGCCCTCAGACAGGGGGCGCGACTGAAGCTTTCTTT. Protein sequence: CASSPQTGGATEAFF.